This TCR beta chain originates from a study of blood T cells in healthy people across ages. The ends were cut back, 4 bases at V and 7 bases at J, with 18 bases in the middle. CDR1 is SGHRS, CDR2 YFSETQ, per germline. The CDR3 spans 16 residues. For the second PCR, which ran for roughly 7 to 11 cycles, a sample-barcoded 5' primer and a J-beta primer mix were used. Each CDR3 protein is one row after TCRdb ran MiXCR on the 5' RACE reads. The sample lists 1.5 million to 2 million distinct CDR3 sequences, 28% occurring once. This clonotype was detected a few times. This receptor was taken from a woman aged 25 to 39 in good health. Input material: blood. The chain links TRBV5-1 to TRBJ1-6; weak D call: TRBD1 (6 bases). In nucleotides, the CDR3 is TGCGCCAGCAGCCCCGAAACAGGGAGAGACAATTCACCCCTCCACTTT. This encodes CASSPETGRDNSPLHF. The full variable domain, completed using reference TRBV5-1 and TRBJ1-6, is KAGVTQTPRYLIKTRGQQVTLSCSPISGHRSVSWYQQTPGQGLQFLFEYFSETQRNKGNFPGRFSGRQFSNSRSEMNVSTLELGDSALYLCASSPETGRDNSPLHFGNGTRLTVT.